This T cell receptor beta chain was recorded in a study of identical twins. In TCRdb, the 5' RACE reads were re-called with MiXCR into one record per CDR3 protein. Among 1.5 million to 2 million distinct CDR3 sequences listed, about 32% were seen once. This clonotype appeared many times. Trimming pared 3 bases from V and 4 bases from J, leaving 10 bases between. The CDR3 is made up of 14 amino acids. Germline V lookup: CDR1 LGHDT, CDR2 YNNKEL (reference sequence). Source material: cord blood. The TCR was taken from a newborn girl in good health. The J gene is TRBJ2-1, the V gene TRBV3-1; weak D call: TRBD2 (6 bases). The CDR3 reads CASSHAGQYNEQFF. CDR3 in DNA: TGTGCCAGCAGCCACGCGGGGCAATACAATGAGCAGTTCTTC.